Sequencing of this TCR beta chain was carried out in a study of T cells in Graves' hyperthyroidism and ophthalmopathy. Germline CDR1 SGHDT, CDR2 YYEEEE. This CDR3 comprises 18 residues. The J segment lost 3 bases and the V segment lost 0 bases, leaving 11 bases of the junction unmatched. TCR beta CDR3 sequences were amplified from RNA transcripts. Initially, a first-round RT-PCR of the TCR CDR3 employed the HTBI primer set. Using its own MiXCR run on the multiplex PCR reads, TCRdb lists one record per CDR3 protein. The data hold approximately 590,000 distinct CDR3 sequences, with more than 15% observed a single time. This clonotype was seen more than once but under ten times.

This sequence joins TRBV5-6 and TRBJ2-4, with 8 bases identical to TRBD2. What was sequenced was blood. The source of this sequence is a woman aged 25 to 39 with Graves' hyperthyroidism. The CDR3 DNA sequence: TGTGCCAGCAGCTTGGCCGTACGGGGGGGCGCAGGCAAAAACATTCAGTACTTC. This gives the protein CASSLAVRGGAGKNIQYF.